Each of the 17 T cell receptor beta chains below was sequenced from the same sample in a study of blood T cell repertoires in COVID-19. The method was immunoSEQ multiplex PCR; TCRdb's version includes in-frame clones alone and lacks a portion of them. The top ten hold around 1.4% of the sample, which has approximately 200,000 clones, approximately 86% seen once. Material: peripheral blood. These receptors came from a man aged 18 to 35 with active or convalescent COVID-19.

The gene calls are TRBV4-2 and TRBJ2-2; 8 bases are shared with TRBD1. Germline CDR1 and CDR2: LGHNA and YNFKEQ. After removal of 0 bases from V and 4 bases from J, the junction contained 10 bases not matched to a gene. The CDR3 sequence is 18 residues long. This CDR3 reads CASSQDNPDRGPTGELFF. In nucleotides, the CDR3 is TGTGCCAGCAGCCAAGATAATCCCGACAGGGGCCCCACCGGGGAGCTGTTTTTT.

As DNA, the CDR3 is TGCGCCAGCAGCCAAGTACATGACAGGGTTCGGAACGAGCAGTACTTC. It codes for CASSQVHDRVRNEQYF. The rearrangement links TRBV4-1 to TRBJ2-7; 7 bases are shared with TRBD1. The ends lost 1 base at V and 5 bases at J; junction bases unmatched: 11. The CDR3 consists of 16 residues. Germline lookup yields CDR1 MGHRA and CDR2 YSYEKL.

The gene calls are TRBV29-1 and TRBJ1-1, with D perhaps matching TRBD1 (6 bases). The CDR3 is 11 residues long. V lost 4 bases and J lost 6, with 9 bases in between. CDR1 is SQVTM and CDR2 is ANQGSEA in the germline V gene. The CDR3 region has the DNA TGCAGCGTTGTTGGACAGTCTGAAGCTTTCTTT. This gives the protein CSVVGQSEAFF. Complete variable domain (other parts from reference TRBV29-1 and TRBJ1-1): SAVISQKPSRDICQRGTSLTIQCQVDSQVTMMFWYRQQPGQSLTLIATANQGSEATYESGFVIDKFPISRPNLTFSTLTVSNMSPEDSSIYLCSVVGQSEAFFGQGTRLTVV.

The DNA for the CDR3 is TGTGCCAGCAGCTTAGAGGGGGGACAGGAACTTAAAAACTATGGCTACACCTTC. Translated, it gives CASSLEGGQELKNYGYTF. V is TRBV7-9 and J is TRBJ1-2; 8 bases map to TRBD1. This CDR3 contains 18 residues. Trimming cost V 1 base and J 2 bases; bases outside gene matches: 12. Germline V gene lookup returns CDR1 SEHNR and CDR2 FQNEAQ (reference sequence).

The V call is TRBV7-6, the J call TRBJ2-7; TRBD2 matches at 9 bases. CDR1 is SGHVS and CDR2 is FNYEAQ in the germline V gene. This CDR3 spans 16 amino acids. V trimming: 5 bases; J trimming: 0 bases; junction bases outside the gene matches: 8. CDR3 loop: CASSPGTSWSSYEQYF. The CDR3 DNA sequence: TGTGCCAGCAGCCCTGGGACTAGCTGGAGCTCCTACGAGCAGTACTTC.

This rearrangement joins TRBV18 to TRBJ1-2, with 7 bases identical to TRBD1. Germline-derived CDR1 and CDR2 are KGHSH and LQKENI. With V trimmed by 3 bases and J by 8 bases, 6 bases remained unmatched. CDR3 length equals 13 residues. The CDR3 is CASSPSGGQGYTF. In nucleotides, the CDR3 is TGTGCCAGCTCACCTTCAGGGGGGCAAGGCTACACCTTC.

This clone was recorded once. This chain links TRBV19 with TRBJ1-2; tentatively, D is TRBD1 (6 bases). V gave up 2 bases and J gave up 0 bases, with 13 bases separating them. The CDR3 is made up of 16 amino acids. Germline CDR1 is LNHDA and CDR2 is SQIVND (reference sequence). The CDR3 DNA follows: TGTGCCAGTAGTATATATTTCGGACAGTCTAACTATGGCTACACCTTC. It yields the protein CASSIYFGQSNYGYTF.

This chain joins TRBV5-4 and TRBJ1-4; the D gene is possibly TRBD1 (6 bases). V shed 4 bases and J shed 4 bases, with 11 bases lying between them. Per germline, CDR1 SGHNT and CDR2 YYREEE (reference sequence). This CDR3 is 14 amino acids long. In DNA form, the CDR3 reads TGTGCCAGCAGCGGTGAGGGGGTTAATGAAAAACTGTTTTTT. This codes for CASSGEGVNEKLFF. The complete variable domain, with remaining parts taken from reference TRBV5-4 and TRBJ1-4, reads ETGVTQSPTHLIKTRGQQVTLRCSSQSGHNTVSWYQQALGQGPQFIFQYYREEENGRGNFPPRFSGLQFPNYSSELNVNALELDDSALYLCASSGEGVNEKLFFGSGTQLSVL.

This clone was seen just once. The chain joins TRBV27 to TRBJ1-2; D gene uncertain. V lost 5 bases, J lost 4 bases, and 14 bases lay in between. The CDR3 has 14 residues. Germline V CDR1 and CDR2: MNHEY, SMNVEV (reference sequence). The CDR3 DNA reads as TGTGCCAGCAGTCCCGCTCAGTCTTTCTATGGCTACACCTTC. Amino acids: CASSPAQSFYGYTF.

V is TRBV10-3 and J is TRBJ2-1, with TRBD2 matching over 13 bases. Losses at the gene ends were 7 bases for V and 0 bases for J; bases not matched to a gene: 6. Germline V gene sequence: CDR1 ENHRY, CDR2 SYGVKD. CDR3 length: 17 amino acids. The CDR3 DNA is TGTGCCATCATTCGGACTAGCGGGAGATCCTCCTACAATGAGCAGTTCTTC. Amino acids: CAIIRTSGRSSYNEQFF.

Only one count was recorded for this clone. This chain links TRBV3-1 (or the pseudogene TRBV3-2) with TRBJ2-1; D possibly corresponds to TRBD1 (6 bases). CDR1 is LGHDT and CDR2 is YNNKEL in the germline V gene (reference sequence). The CDR3 loop spans 16 amino acids. The germline V and J ends were trimmed by 3 bases and 0 bases, with 12 bases remaining between them. CDR3 in DNA: TGTGCCAGCAGCCAGGCCACAGGGAGCTCCTACAATGAGCAGTTCTTC. Translation gives CASSQATGSSYNEQFF.

This clone was seen just once. This rearrangement joins TRBV5-8 to TRBJ1-3, with D unresolved. The CDR3 sequence is 14 residues long. V lost 4 bases and J 12 bases, leaving 20 bases between the germline ends. CDR1 and CDR2 (germline): SGHTS, YDEGEE. CDR3 in amino acids: CASSIRRAALNIYF. The CDR3, as DNA: TGTGCCAGCAGCATTCGGAGGGCGGCCTTGAACATATATTTT.

This chain links TRBV28 with TRBJ1-2; tentatively, D is TRBD1 (6 bases). CDR1 and CDR2 (germline): MDHEN, SYDVKM. This CDR3 spans 14 amino acids. V shed 6 bases and J shed 1 base, with 12 bases lying between them. This CDR3 reads CASRGGAHNYGYTF. CDR3 nucleotide sequence: TGTGCCAGCAGGGGGGGGGCGCATAACTATGGCTACACCTTC.

The chain is built from TRBV7-2 and TRBJ2-2; tentatively, D is TRBD2 (6 bases). There are 16 residues in the CDR3. Germline V gene lookup returns CDR1 SGHTA and CDR2 FQGNSA. V was pared by 7 bases and J by 4 bases, with 19 bases between. CDR3 bases: TGTGCCAGCAAGCCTGGGGGGACTGTTATCACCGGGGAGCTGTTTTTT. Amino acid sequence: CASKPGGTVITGELFF.

The chain couples TRBV2 to TRBJ2-1; TRBD1 matches 8 bases. Trimming removed 10 bases from V and 1 base from J; junction bases left unmatched: 9. CDR1 is SNHLY, CDR2 FYNNEI, per germline. The CDR3 covers 15 residues. The CDR3 sequence: CANNPDRGSYNEQFF. The DNA of the CDR3 is TGTGCCAACAACCCCGACAGGGGTTCCTACAATGAGCAGTTCTTC.

The V and J genes are TRBV19 and TRBJ1-2; D is possibly TRBD1 (5 bases). This CDR3 is 14 amino acids long. V was clipped by 5 bases and J by 4 bases, with 14 bases between them. Germline CDR1 is LNHDA and CDR2 is SQIVND (reference sequence). The CDR3 sequence: CASSSPKRGYGYTF. CDR3 bases: TGTGCCAGTAGTTCGCCGAAAAGGGGCTATGGCTACACCTTC.

The CDR3 is CASSLVSGGQPQHF. CDR3 bases: TGCGCCAGCAGCTTGGTAAGCGGTGGTCAGCCCCAGCATTTT. This sequence joins TRBV5-1 and TRBJ1-5; D not certain. This CDR3 spans 14 amino acids. Per germline, CDR1 SGHRS and CDR2 YFSETQ. Trimming stripped 0 bases from V and 6 bases from J, with 10 bases between. Complete variable domain (other parts from reference TRBV5-1 and TRBJ1-5): KAGVTQTPRYLIKTRGQQVTLSCSPISGHRSVSWYQQTPGQGLQFLFEYFSETQRNKGNFPGRFSGRQFSNSRSEMNVSTLELGDSALYLCASSLVSGGQPQHFGDGTRLSIL.